This T cell receptor (beta chain) comes out of a study of T-cell reconstitution after alpha-beta-depleted transplantation in children. General observations from the study: The study reportedly traced alpha-beta T cells about two months after transplant to several hundred expanded graft clones.

Unique molecular identifiers were incorporated when the TCRbeta library was constructed. TCRdb independently ran MiXCR on the PCR reads; one entry per CDR3 protein. The table has 30,000 or so distinct CDR3 sequences, about 6.7% seen once. CDR3 size: 13 residues. Germline CDR1 and CDR2: ENHRY and SYGVKD. V gave up 5 bases and J gave up 2 bases, with 9 bases separating them. This clonotype was seen at least ten times. Antigen: not known. This chain joins TRBV10-3 and TRBJ1-2; D gene unclear. The sequencing here drew on peripheral blood, taken 60 days after TCRalphabeta/CD19-depleted stem cell transplant. The TCR comes from a child under three years old who had a stem cell transplant for acute myeloid leukemia, so the T cells may come from the graft donor. CDR3: CAISSAGNYGYTF. In nucleotides, the CDR3 is TGTGCCATCAGTTCGGCGGGGAACTATGGCTACACCTTC.